Shown below are 31 T cell receptor beta chains from a single sample sequenced in a study of blood T cell repertoires in COVID-19. Data came from immunoSEQ multiplex PCR; TCRdb stores just in-frame clones and leaves some out. The sample includes about 180,000 clones, 70% to 80% of them seen just once. Input material: PBMCs or T cells enriched from blood (not recorded which). All receptors come from a man between 60 and 70 years old who had been exposed to COVID-19.

The V gene is TRBV28, the J gene TRBJ2-1; D unresolved. Trimming removed 3 bases from V and 8 bases from J, with 14 bases in between. Per the germline V gene, CDR1 is MDHEN and CDR2 is SYDVKM. There are 14 residues in the CDR3. CDR3 in amino acids: CASSFVRVFHEQFF. CDR3 coding DNA: TGTGCCAGCAGTTTTGTTCGGGTGTTCCATGAGCAGTTCTTC. The complete variable domain, with remaining parts taken from reference TRBV28 and TRBJ2-1, reads DVKVTQSSRYLVKRTGEKVFLECVQDMDHENMFWYRQDPGLGLRLIYFSYDVKMKEKGDIPEGYSVSREKKERFSLILESASTNQTSMYLCASSFVRVFHEQFFGPGTRLTVL.

J is TRBJ2-2 and V is TRBV29-1, with 9 bases matching TRBD2. The CDR3 loop spans 13 amino acids. The V and J ends lost 5 bases and 7 bases, in that order; junction bases with no gene match: 5. CDR1 SQVTM and CDR2 ANQGSEA come from the germline V gene. CDR3 DNA sequence: TGCAGCGTTCTTAGCGGGAGAATCGGGGAGCTGTTTTTT. It encodes CSVLSGRIGELFF.

For the CDR3, the DNA is TGCGCCAGCAGCCAAGACCAAACTAGCGGAGAGAACACCGGGGAGCTGTTTTTT. Translated: CASSQDQTSGENTGELFF. The chain carries TRBV4-3 and TRBJ2-2; 8 bases line up with TRBD2. The CDR3 spans 18 residues. Per the germline V gene, CDR1 is LGHNA and CDR2 is YSLEER. After removal of 0 bases from V and 1 base from J, the junction contained 7 bases not matched to a gene.

The V and J genes are TRBV3-1 (or the pseudogene TRBV3-2) and TRBJ2-2, with 7 bases aligning to TRBD1. The CDR3 spans 17 residues. CDR1 is LGHDT, CDR2 YNNKEL, per germline (reference sequence). V gave up 0 bases and J gave up 3 bases; unmatched junction bases: 7. The CDR3 here is CASSQDFLGQYTGELFF. In DNA form, the CDR3 reads TGTGCCAGCAGCCAAGATTTTTTGGGACAGTACACCGGGGAGCTGTTTTTT.

The chain employs TRBV27 and TRBJ1-2; 7 positions agree with TRBD1. Trimming took 2 bases from V and 3 from J; bases not matched to a gene: 9. The CDR3 is 16 residues long. CDR1 and CDR2 (germline): MNHEY, SMNVEV (reference sequence). The CDR3 loop is CASSLGTANGHYGYTF. The DNA of the CDR3 is TGTGCCAGCAGTTTAGGGACAGCCAATGGGCACTATGGCTACACCTTC.

The chain links TRBV5-5 to TRBJ2-7, with 8 bases fitting TRBD2. The CDR3 has 12 amino acids. Germline trimming cut 5 bases from V and 6 bases from J; bases unmatched to any gene: 4. Germline values: CDR1 SGHKS, CDR2 YYEKEE (reference sequence). The CDR3 bases are TGTGCCAGCAGTCAGCGGGAGTTCGAGCAGTACTTC. Amino acids: CASSQREFEQYF.

The chain couples TRBV19 to TRBJ1-6; D ambiguous. Germline CDR1 reads LNHDA; CDR2 reads SQIVND (reference sequence). Trimming left V 7 bases short and J 9 bases short, with 22 bases between. This CDR3 is built from 16 residues. The CDR3 DNA is TGTGCCAGTAAAGAGGGTGCAGGTCCGGTTATTTCACCCCTCCACTTT. Translation: CASKEGAGPVISPLHF. The whole variable domain, filled in from reference TRBV19 and TRBJ1-6, reads DGGITQSPKYLFRKEGQNVTLSCEQNLNHDAMYWYRQDPGQGLRLIYYSQIVNDFQKGDIAEGYSVSREKKESFPLTVTSAQKNPTAFYLCASKEGAGPVISPLHFGNGTRLTVT.

This chain connects TRBV30 to TRBJ2-3; TRBD2 matches at 10 bases. CDR3 length equals 15 residues. CDR1 is GTSNPN, CDR2 SVGIG, per germline (reference sequence). Trimming removed 2 bases from V and 2 bases from J; junction bases left unmatched: 4. CDR3 in amino acids: CAWSILAGVTDTQYF. For the CDR3, the DNA is TGTGCCTGGAGTATCCTAGCGGGAGTCACAGATACGCAGTATTTT.

The gene calls are TRBV7-3 and TRBJ2-3, with D possibly being TRBD2 (6 bases). The CDR3 length is 14 residues. The V end was cut by 3 bases, the J end by 3 bases, with 10 bases between. The germline V gene has CDR1 SGHTA and CDR2 FQGTGA. The CDR3 bases are TGTGCCAGCAGCTTCACACTAGCTACAGATACGCAGTATTTT. It translates to CASSFTLATDTQYF. Drawing the rest from reference TRBV7-3 and TRBJ2-3, the complete variable domain is GAGVSQTPSNKVTEKGKYVELRCDPISGHTALYWYRQSLGQGPEFLIYFQGTGAADDSGLPNDRFFAVRPEGSVSTLKIQRTERGDSAVYLCASSFTLATDTQYFGPGTRLTVL.

Worth noting for this clone: This sample also contains other DNA sequences that code for the same CDR3. V usage is TRBV11-2 and J usage is TRBJ2-1; tentative D call: TRBD2 (5 bases). Trimming shortened V by 6 bases and J by 6 bases, and 9 bases separated the two germline ends. The CDR3 totals 12 residues. Looked up from germline, CDR1 is SGHAT and CDR2 is FQNNGV. CDR3 sequence reads: CASSRTRNEQFF. The CDR3 DNA reads as TGTGCCAGCAGTAGGACTCGCAATGAGCAGTTCTTC.

V is TRBV6-5 and J is TRBJ1-5, with 9 bases identical to TRBD1. The CDR3 runs 15 residues. Germline V gene data show CDR1 as MNHEY and CDR2 as SVGAGI. The junction had 3 bases not matched to a gene; V was cut back by 6 bases and J by 0 bases. DNA for the CDR3: TGTGCCAGCAGACTACAGGGGGCTAGCAATCAGCCCCAGCATTTT. Protein product: CASRLQGASNQPQHF.

This chain connects TRBV7-9 to TRBJ2-1, with D perhaps matching TRBD1 (6 bases). Germline CDR1 SEHNR, CDR2 FQNEAQ (reference sequence). The CDR3 spans 16 residues. With 2 bases removed from V and 5 bases from J, the gap between germline ends came to 16 bases. CDR3 in DNA: TGTGCCAGCAGCTTATGGACTGGACAGACAGACAATGAGCAGTTCTTC. Its translation: CASSLWTGQTDNEQFF.

The V call is TRBV3-1 (or the pseudogene TRBV3-2), the J call TRBJ2-5, with TRBD1 as a possible D gene (5 bases). The V gene's germline CDR1 is LGHDT and CDR2 YNNKEL (reference sequence). V was pared by 0 bases and J by 3 bases, with 8 bases between. This CDR3 is 14 amino acids long. This CDR3 reads CASSQDAREETQYF. In nucleotides, the CDR3 is TGTGCCAGCAGCCAAGATGCCAGGGAAGAGACCCAGTACTTC.

V is TRBV2 and J is TRBJ1-2, with D tentatively TRBD1 (6 bases). The V and J ends lost 2 bases and 1 base respectively, with 20 bases between them. The germline CDR1 and CDR2 sequences are SNHLY and FYNNEI. The CDR3 is 18 amino acids. The CDR3 sequence is CASSEFLTGGRSNYGYTF. DNA for the CDR3: TGTGCCAGCAGTGAATTCTTAACGGGGGGGCGCAGTAACTATGGCTACACCTTC.

This clone has a single count. The chain carries TRBV5-4 and TRBJ2-5; TRBD1 matches 7 bases. This CDR3 region has 13 residues. V lost 4 bases, J lost 5 bases, and 5 bases stayed unmatched. CDR1 and CDR2 (germline): SGHNT, YYREEE (reference sequence). Here the CDR3 reads CASSPTDRETQYF. CDR3 DNA sequence: TGTGCCAGCAGCCCGACGGACAGGGAGACCCAGTACTTC.

The chain joins TRBV9 to TRBJ2-1; D is ambiguous. This CDR3 has 16 residues. Trimming removed 0 bases at V and 5 bases at J, with 15 bases between. The germline V gene encodes CDR1 SGDLS and CDR2 YYNGEE. In nucleotides, the CDR3 is TGTGCCAGCAGCGTAGAGCTTCGAGCTGTCGACAATGAGCAGTTCTTC. This sequence encodes CASSVELRAVDNEQFF.

J is TRBJ2-1 and V is TRBV24-1, with D maybe TRBD1 (6 bases). V was pared by 1 base and J by 12 bases, with 9 bases between. There are 12 residues in the CDR3. CDR1 is KGHDR and CDR2 is SFDVKD in the germline V gene. CDR3 nucleotide sequence: TGTGCCACCAGTGATTTTGGGGGCTGGCAGTTCTTC. Its protein is CATSDFGGWQFF.

The genes are TRBV29-1 and TRBJ2-5; TRBD1 agrees at 7 bases. The CDR3 length is 12 residues. Trimming took 7 bases from V and 5 from J; bases not matched to a gene: 7. Germline V gene sequence: CDR1 SQVTM, CDR2 ANQGSEA. CDR3 sequence: CSGTSGGETQYF. Written as DNA, the CDR3 is TGCAGCGGGACCTCAGGGGGTGAGACCCAGTACTTC.

This clone was seen only a few times. The chain joins TRBV4-3 to TRBJ2-1; D may be TRBD2 (5 bases). This CDR3 contains 13 residues. Per germline, CDR1 LGHNA and CDR2 YSLEER. Trimming took 1 base from V and 9 from J, leaving 10 bases between them. CDR3 sequence (DNA): TGCGCCAGCAGCCAAGTCGGGGTAGCTGAGCAGTTCTTC. Translating gives CASSQVGVAEQFF.

This rearrangement joins TRBV2 to TRBJ2-7; possible D gene TRBD2, 5 bases. Germline-derived CDR1 and CDR2 are SNHLY and FYNNEI. Trimming shortened V by 7 bases and J by 3 bases, and 19 bases separated the two germline ends. This CDR3 is built from 15 residues. DNA for the CDR3: TGTGCCAGCAAAAAAATGGGGAGTTCCCTCTACGAGCAGTACTTC. Its translation is CASKKMGSSLYEQYF.

The chain joins TRBV21-1 to TRBJ2-7; the table assigns TRBD1, which was not confirmed against the DNA. TRBV21-1 is a pseudogene. The CDR3 is made up of 17 amino acids. DNA for the CDR3: TGTGCCAGCAGCACTCCCGGTGGCAGGGGTTTCCCCTACGAGCAGTACTTC. Its protein product is CASSTPGGRGFPYEQYF.

The chain combines TRBV4-1 with TRBJ1-5, with D uncertain. The V and J ends lost 0 bases and 7 bases respectively, with 13 bases between them. Per the germline V gene, CDR1 is MGHRA and CDR2 is YSYEKL. This CDR3 comprises 15 residues. The DNA for the CDR3 is TGCGCCAGCAGCCAAGATGTCGGGGTCGGACAGCCCCAGCATTTT. This translates into CASSQDVGVGQPQHF.

This clone has a single count. The gene calls are TRBV4-3 and TRBJ1-1, with 10 bases fitting TRBD1. Germline assignment: CDR1 LGHNA and CDR2 YSLEER. V was pared by 2 bases and J by 0 bases, with 6 bases of the junction left unmatched. This CDR3 is 17 amino acids long. The CDR3 nucleotides are TGCGCCAGCAGCCAATATAGGGGACAGGGGATGAACACTGAAGCTTTCTTT. Translation: CASSQYRGQGMNTEAFF.

J is TRBJ2-2 and V is TRBV15; TRBD2 might be the D (5 bases). The germline gives CDR1 LNHNV, CDR2 YYDKDF (reference sequence). The CDR3 has 16 amino acids. V was shortened by 0 bases and J by 0 bases, with 8 bases between the two germline ends. The CDR3 DNA follows: TGTGCCACCAGCAGAGACCGGGAAGCGAACACCGGGGAGCTGTTTTTT. Translation: CATSRDREANTGELFF.

The rearrangement links TRBV10-3 to TRBJ1-3; 7 nucleotides align to TRBD1. After removal of 8 bases from V and 2 bases from J, the junction contained 9 bases not matched to a gene. Germline loops: CDR1 ENHRY, CDR2 SYGVKD. CDR3 length equals 15 residues. The CDR3 protein is CAIGDRVGAGNTIYF. The DNA of the CDR3 is TGTGCCATCGGCGACAGGGTTGGTGCTGGAAACACCATATATTTT.

V and J are TRBV7-8 and TRBJ1-2; D unclear. Trimming cost V 2 bases and J 3 bases, with 13 bases left between them. This CDR3 is built from 15 residues. Per germline, CDR1 SGHVS and CDR2 FQNEAQ. The chain's CDR3 is CASSLTAGLDYGYTF. The CDR3 DNA sequence: TGTGCCAGCAGCTTAACTGCGGGATTGGACTATGGCTACACCTTC. The full variable domain, with the rest looked up from reference TRBV7-8 and TRBJ1-2, is GAGVSQSPRYKVAKRGQDVALRCDPISGHVSLFWYQQALGQGPEFLTYFQNEAQLDKSGLPSDRFFAERPEGSVSTLKIQRTQQEDSAVYLCASSLTAGLDYGYTFGSGTRLTVV.

This chain joins TRBV27 and TRBJ2-3; 7 nucleotides match TRBD2. Unmatched junction bases numbered 12, after V lost 6 bases and J lost 6 bases. This CDR3 contains 15 residues. Germline V CDR1 and CDR2: MNHEY, SMNVEV (reference sequence). CDR3 sequence: CASSDWTRHGDTQYF. The DNA for the CDR3 is TGTGCCAGCAGCGATTGGACTAGGCATGGCGATACGCAGTATTTT.

The rearrangement links TRBV10-1 to TRBJ2-3; 8 positions agree with TRBD2. Germline V CDR1 and CDR2: WNHNN, SYGVQD (reference sequence). J gave up 0 bases and V 4 bases, and 6 bases lay outside the gene matches. This CDR3 contains 16 residues. CDR3 sequence: CASSVPLAGSTDTQYF. DNA for the CDR3: TGCGCCAGCAGTGTCCCGCTAGCGGGTAGCACAGATACGCAGTATTTT.

The chain combines TRBV5-6 with TRBJ1-2; weak D call: TRBD1 (5 bases). CDR1 is SGHDT and CDR2 is YYEEEE in the germline V gene. Trimming pared 4 bases from V and 3 bases from J, leaving 7 bases between. The CDR3 is made up of 12 amino acids. CDR3 in amino acids: CASSLTDYGYTF. As DNA, the CDR3 is TGTGCCAGCAGCCTGACAGACTATGGCTACACCTTC. Filled out from reference TRBV5-6 and TRBJ1-2, the complete variable domain reads DAGVTQSPTHLIKTRGQQVTLRCSPKSGHDTVSWYQQALGQGPQFIFQYYEEEERQRGNFPDRFSGHQFPNYSSELNVNALLLGDSALYLCASSLTDYGYTFGSGTRLTVV.

The chain recombines TRBV10-3 with TRBJ2-1; a weak D match, TRBD1 (6 bases). Germline V CDR1 and CDR2: ENHRY, SYGVKD. V was pared by 9 bases and J by 9 bases, with 18 bases between. The CDR3 length is 13 residues. The CDR3 DNA follows: TGTGCCATAAACCGGGACACAGCTGGTGAGCAGTTCTTC. Amino acids: CAINRDTAGEQFF.

The V call is TRBV21-1, the J call TRBJ1-5. TRBV21-1 is designated a pseudogene. The CDR3 spans 14 residues. The CDR3 DNA follows: TGTGCCAGCGGTCGGTGCAAGTGCAATCAGCCCCAGCATTTT. Translating it yields CASGRCKCNQPQHF.